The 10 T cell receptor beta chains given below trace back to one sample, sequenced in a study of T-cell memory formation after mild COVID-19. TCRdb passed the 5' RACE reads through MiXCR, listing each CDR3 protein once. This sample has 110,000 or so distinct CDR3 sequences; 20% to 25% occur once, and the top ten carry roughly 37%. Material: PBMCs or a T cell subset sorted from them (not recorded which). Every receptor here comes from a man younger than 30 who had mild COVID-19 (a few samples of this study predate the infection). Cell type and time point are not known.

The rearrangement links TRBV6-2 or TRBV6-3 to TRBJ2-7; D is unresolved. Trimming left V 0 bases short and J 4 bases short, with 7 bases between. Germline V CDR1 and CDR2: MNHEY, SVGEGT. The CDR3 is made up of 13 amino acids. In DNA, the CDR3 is TGTGCCAGCAGTTACTCGAACAGTTACGAGCAGTACGTC. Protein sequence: CASSYSNSYEQYV.

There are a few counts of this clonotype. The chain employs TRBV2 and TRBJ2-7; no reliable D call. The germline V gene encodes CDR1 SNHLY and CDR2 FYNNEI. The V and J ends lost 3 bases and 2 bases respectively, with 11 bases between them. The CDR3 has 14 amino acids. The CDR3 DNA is TGTGCCAGCAGTGAGGGCAGAATCACCTACGAGCAGTACTTC. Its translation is CASSEGRITYEQYF. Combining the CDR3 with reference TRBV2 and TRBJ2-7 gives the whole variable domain EPEVTQTPSHQVTQMGQEVILRCVPISNHLYFYWYRQILGQKVEFLVSFYNNEISEKSEIFDDQFSVERPDGSNFTLKIRSTKLEDSAMYFCASSEGRITYEQYFGPGTRLTVT.

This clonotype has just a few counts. The CDR3 protein is CASSLASGAYEQYV. The CDR3 DNA reads as TGTGCCAGCAGCTTGGCCTCGGGGGCCTACGAGCAGTACGTC. The V and J genes are TRBV5-4 and TRBJ2-7, with a possible D match to TRBD2 (6 bases). The CDR3 is 14 residues long. The germline gives CDR1 SGHNT, CDR2 YYREEE (reference sequence). V was cut by 0 bases and J by 2 bases, with 9 bases left in between.

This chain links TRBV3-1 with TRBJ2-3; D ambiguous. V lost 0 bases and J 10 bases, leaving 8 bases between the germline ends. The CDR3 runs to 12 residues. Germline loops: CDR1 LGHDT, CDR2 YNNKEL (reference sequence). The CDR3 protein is CASSQDSVAQYF. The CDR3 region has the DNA TGTGCCAGCAGCCAAGATAGTGTAGCGCAGTATTTT.

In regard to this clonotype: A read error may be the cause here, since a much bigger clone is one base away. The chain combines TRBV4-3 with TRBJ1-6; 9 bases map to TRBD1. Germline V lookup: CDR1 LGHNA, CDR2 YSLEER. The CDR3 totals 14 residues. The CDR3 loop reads CASSSGTGYPPLLF. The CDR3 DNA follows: TGCGCCAGCAGTTCCGGGACAGGGTATCCACCCCTCCTCTTT.

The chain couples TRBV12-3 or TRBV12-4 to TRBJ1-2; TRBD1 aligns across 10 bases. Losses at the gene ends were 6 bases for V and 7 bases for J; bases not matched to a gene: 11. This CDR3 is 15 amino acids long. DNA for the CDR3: TGTGCCAGCAGGCCCACCGGGACAGGGGCTTTTGGCTACACCTTC. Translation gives CASRPTGTGAFGYTF.

The DNA for the CDR3 is TGCGCCAGCAGCCAAGATCGCGGGTCTAACAATGAGCAGTTCTTC. It is translated as CASSQDRGSNNEQFF. V usage is TRBV4-1 and J usage is TRBJ2-1; D perhaps matches TRBD2 (5 bases). The CDR3 runs 15 residues. The germline V gene encodes CDR1 MGHRA and CDR2 YSYEKL. V lost 0 bases and J 5 bases, leaving 11 bases between the germline ends.

The CDR3 protein is CASSEALGWQTTNEKLFF. Written as DNA, the CDR3 is TGTGCCAGCAGTGAAGCGCTCGGGTGGCAGACAACTAATGAAAAACTGTTTTTT. The J gene is TRBJ1-4, the V gene TRBV2; D unclear. CDR3 size: 18 residues. Trimming took 0 bases from V and 0 from J, leaving 14 bases between them. Germline V lookup: CDR1 SNHLY, CDR2 FYNNEI.

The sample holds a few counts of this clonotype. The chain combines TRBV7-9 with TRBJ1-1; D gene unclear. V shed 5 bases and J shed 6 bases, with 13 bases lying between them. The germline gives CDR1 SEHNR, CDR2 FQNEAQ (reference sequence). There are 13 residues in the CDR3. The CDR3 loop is CASSPKTGPEAFF. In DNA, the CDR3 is TGTGCCAGCAGCCCCAAAACGGGCCCTGAAGCTTTCTTT. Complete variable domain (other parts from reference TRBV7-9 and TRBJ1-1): DTGVSQNPRHKITKRGQNVTFRCDPISEHNRLYWYRQTLGQGPEFLTYFQNEAQLEKSRLLSDRFSAERPKGSFSTLEIQRTEQGDSAMYLCASSPKTGPEAFFGQGTRLTVV.

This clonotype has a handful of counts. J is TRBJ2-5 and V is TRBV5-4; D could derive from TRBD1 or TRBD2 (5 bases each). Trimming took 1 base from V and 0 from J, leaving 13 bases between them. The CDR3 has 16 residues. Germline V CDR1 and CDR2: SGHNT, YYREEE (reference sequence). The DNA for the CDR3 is TGTGCCAGCAGCTTGCTCGGGGACCCGTACCAAGAGACCCAGTACTTC. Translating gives CASSLLGDPYQETQYF.